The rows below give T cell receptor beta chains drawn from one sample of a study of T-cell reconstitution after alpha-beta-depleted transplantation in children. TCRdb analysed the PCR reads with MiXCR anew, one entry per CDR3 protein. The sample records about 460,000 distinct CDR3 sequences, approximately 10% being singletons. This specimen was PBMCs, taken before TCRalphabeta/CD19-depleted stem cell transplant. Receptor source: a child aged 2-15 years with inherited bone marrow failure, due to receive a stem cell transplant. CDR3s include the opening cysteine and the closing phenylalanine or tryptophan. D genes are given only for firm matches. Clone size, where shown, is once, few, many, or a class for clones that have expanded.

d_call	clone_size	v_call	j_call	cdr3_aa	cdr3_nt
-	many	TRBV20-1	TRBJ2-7	CSAMGGNSYEQYF	TGCAGTGCTATGGGCGGGAACTCTTACGAGCAGTACTTC
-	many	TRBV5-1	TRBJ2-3	CASSLGQNTDTQYF	TGCGCCAGCAGCTTGGGACAAAACACAGATACGCAGTATTTT
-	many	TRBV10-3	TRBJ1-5	CAISDLKGEGQHF	TGTGCCATCAGTGATTTAAAGGGGGAAGGCCAGCATTTT
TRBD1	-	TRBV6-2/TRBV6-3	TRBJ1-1	CASRYRGGTEAFF	TGTGCCAGCAGATACAGGGGAGGGACTGAAGCTTTCTTT
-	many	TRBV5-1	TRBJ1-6	CASSPTQGAWDSPLHF	TGCGCCAGCAGCCCGACACAGGGAGCATGGGATTCACCCCTCCACTTT
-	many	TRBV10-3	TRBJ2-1	CAISEVGSGHGEQFF	TGTGCCATCAGTGAGGTCGGTAGCGGACATGGTGAGCAGTTCTTC
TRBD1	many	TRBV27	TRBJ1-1	CASSFTQGVGTEAFF	TGTGCCAGCAGTTTCACACAGGGGGTGGGGACTGAAGCTTTCTTT
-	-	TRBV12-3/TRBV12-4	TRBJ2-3	CASSPLSAQYF	TGTGCCAGCAGCCCTTTAAGTGCGCAGTATTTT
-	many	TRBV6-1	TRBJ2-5	CASRRTAGAEETQYF	TGTGCCAGCAGAAGAACGGCAGGGGCGGAAGAGACCCAGTACTTC
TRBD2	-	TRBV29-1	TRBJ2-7	CSVSLGGRPYEQYF	TGCAGCGTTAGCCTTGGCGGGAGGCCCTACGAGCAGTACTTC
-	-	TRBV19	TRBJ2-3	CASSSWTSTDTQYF	TGTGCCAGTAGTAGCTGGACTAGCACAGATACGCAGTATTTT
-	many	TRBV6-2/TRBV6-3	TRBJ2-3	CASSYHTYTDTQYF	TGTGCCAGCAGTTACCACACATATACAGATACGCAGTATTTT
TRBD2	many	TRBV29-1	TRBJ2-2	CSVMTSRRATGELFF	TGCAGCGTTATGACTAGCCGGAGAGCCACCGGGGAGCTGTTTTTT
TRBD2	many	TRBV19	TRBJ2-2	CASRIAGVTGELFF	TGTGCCAGTAGAATAGCGGGAGTCACCGGGGAGCTGTTTTTT
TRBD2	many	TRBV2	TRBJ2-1	CASNPSGSAFGNEQFF	TGTGCCAGCAACCCTAGCGGGAGTGCCTTTGGGAATGAGCAGTTCTTC
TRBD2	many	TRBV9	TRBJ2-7	CASSGGSYEQYF	TGTGCCAGCAGCGGCGGGAGCTACGAGCAGTACTTC
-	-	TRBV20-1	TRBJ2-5	CSAVGGAEETQYF	TGCAGTGCGGTAGGGGGAGCGGAGGAGACCCAGTACTTC
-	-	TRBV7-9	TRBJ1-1	CASSLGWGDKTEAFF	TGTGCCAGCAGCTTAGGCTGGGGGGACAAGACTGAAGCTTTCTTT
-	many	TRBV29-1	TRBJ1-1	CSVRPRLNTEAFF	TGCAGCGTTCGTCCCCGATTGAACACTGAAGCTTTCTTT
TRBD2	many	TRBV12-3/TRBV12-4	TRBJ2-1	CASTPSGRPNEQFF	TGTGCCAGCACCCCTAGCGGGAGACCCAATGAGCAGTTCTTC
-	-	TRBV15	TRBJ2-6	CATSRAKDGLSSGANVLTF	TGTGCCACCAGCAGAGCAAAAGACGGACTGAGCTCTGGGGCCAACGTCCTGACTTTC
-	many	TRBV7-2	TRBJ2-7	CASTRTAGPTYEQYF	TGTGCCAGCACCCGAACTGCAGGGCCGACCTACGAGCAGTACTTC
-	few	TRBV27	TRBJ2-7	CASSLWLGAEQYF	TGTGCCAGCAGTTTATGGTTGGGAGCTGAGCAGTACTTC
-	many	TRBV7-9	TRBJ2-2	CASFGPDTGELFF	TGTGCCAGCTTCGGTCCCGACACCGGGGAGCTGTTTTTT
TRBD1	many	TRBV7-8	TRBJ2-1	CASRPQGAYNEQFF	TGTGCCAGCAGACCACAGGGGGCCTACAATGAGCAGTTCTTC
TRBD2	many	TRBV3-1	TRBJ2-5	CASSPAAGGPETQYF	TGTGCCAGCAGCCCGGCCGCGGGAGGTCCAGAGACCCAGTACTTC
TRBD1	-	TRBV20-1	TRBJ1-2	CSARDHRGLYGYTF	TGCAGTGCTAGAGATCACAGGGGCCTCTATGGCTACACCTTC
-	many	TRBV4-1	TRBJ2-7	CASSNPGAGAYEQYF	TGCGCCAGCAGCAACCCAGGGGCAGGGGCCTACGAGCAGTACTTC
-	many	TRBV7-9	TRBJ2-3	CAGLGDTQYF	TGTGCCGGTTTAGGGGATACGCAGTATTTT
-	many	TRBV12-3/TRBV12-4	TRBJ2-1	CASRLYNEQFF	TGTGCCAGCAGACTTTACAATGAGCAGTTCTTC
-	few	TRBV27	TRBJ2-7	CASSPGRRYYEQYF	TGTGCCAGCAGTCCCGGGCGGCGGTACTACGAGCAGTACTTC
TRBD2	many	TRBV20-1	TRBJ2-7	CSPLGGGGSGAYEQYF	TGCAGTCCCTTAGGTGGAGGCGGGAGTGGAGCCTACGAGCAGTACTTC
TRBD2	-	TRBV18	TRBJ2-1	CASPAGDYLTNEQFF	TGTGCCAGCCCGGCGGGGGACTACCTCACCAATGAGCAGTTCTTC
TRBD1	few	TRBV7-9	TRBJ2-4	CASSLQGDTKNIQYF	TGTGCCAGCAGCTTACAGGGGGATACCAAAAACATTCAGTACTTC
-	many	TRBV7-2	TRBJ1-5	CASSLRGRGNQPQHF	TGTGCCAGCAGCTTACGGGGAAGGGGCAATCAGCCCCAGCATTTT
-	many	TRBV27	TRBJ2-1	CATTSGGTGGQFF	TGTGCCACCACAAGCGGGGGTACAGGGGGGCAGTTCTTC
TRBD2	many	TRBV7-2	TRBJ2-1	CASSGRGLVLRDEQFF	TGTGCCAGCAGCGGCCGCGGACTAGTCTTAAGGGATGAGCAGTTCTTC
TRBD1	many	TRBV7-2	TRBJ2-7	CASSLGGTGGLEQYF	TGTGCCAGCAGCTTAGGAGGGACAGGGGGCCTCGAGCAGTACTTC
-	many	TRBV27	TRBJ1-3	CASSQTRRELGNTIYF	TGTGCCAGCAGCCAGACCCGGCGCGAGCTCGGAAACACCATATATTTT
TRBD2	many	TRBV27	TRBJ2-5	CASSPGTSGSETQYF	TGTGCCAGCAGTCCGGGGACTAGCGGGAGCGAGACCCAGTACTTC
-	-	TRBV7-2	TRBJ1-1	CASSLANEAFF	TGTGCCAGCAGCTTAGCGAACGAAGCTTTCTTT
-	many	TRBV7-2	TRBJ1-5	CASSLRGGPQPQHF	TGTGCCAGCAGCTTAAGAGGAGGACCGCAGCCCCAGCATTTT
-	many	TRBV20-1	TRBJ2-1	CSARWDHSYNEQFF	TGCAGTGCTAGGTGGGACCACTCCTACAATGAGCAGTTCTTC
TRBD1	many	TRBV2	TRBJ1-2	CASRTGQDYGYTF	TGTGCCAGCAGGACAGGGCAGGACTATGGCTACACCTTC
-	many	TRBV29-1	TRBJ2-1	CSVEEGRSYNEQFF	TGCAGCGTTGAGGAGGGTCGCTCCTACAATGAGCAGTTCTTC
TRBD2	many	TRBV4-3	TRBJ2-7	CASSQVTSGSYEQYF	TGCGCCAGCAGCCAGGTGACTAGCGGGAGCTACGAGCAGTACTTC
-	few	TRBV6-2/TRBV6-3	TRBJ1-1	CASSYSWLNTEAFF	TGTGCCAGCAGTTACTCGTGGTTGAACACTGAAGCTTTCTTT
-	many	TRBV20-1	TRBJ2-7	CSARDGSYEQYF	TGCAGTGCTAGAGATGGGTCCTACGAGCAGTACTTC
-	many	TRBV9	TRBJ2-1	CASSASGVPYNEQFF	TGTGCCAGCAGCGCATCAGGAGTCCCATACAATGAGCAGTTCTTC
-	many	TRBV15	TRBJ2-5	CATSRGGGQPRETQYF	TGTGCCACCAGCAGAGGGGGGGGACAGCCCCGAGAGACCCAGTACTTC
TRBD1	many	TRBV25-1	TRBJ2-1	CASNRGGAYNEQFF	TGTGCCAGCAACCGAGGGGGCGCCTACAATGAGCAGTTCTTC
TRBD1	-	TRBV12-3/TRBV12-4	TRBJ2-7	CASTVTGVVEQYF	TGTGCCAGCACCGTGACAGGGGTTGTGGAGCAGTACTTC
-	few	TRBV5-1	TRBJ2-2	CASSLPLAVNTGELFF	TGCGCCAGCAGCTTGCCCCTTGCGGTGAACACCGGGGAGCTGTTTTTT
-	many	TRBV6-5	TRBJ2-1	CASSYLGTTYNEQFF	TGTGCCAGCAGTTACCTAGGGACCACTTACAATGAGCAGTTCTTC